The 32 T cell receptor beta chains reported below all come from one sample, sequenced in a study of a mutant IDH1 vaccine in newly diagnosed glioma. The table came from immunoSEQ multiplex PCR; TCRdb's copy has only in-frame clones and leaves some out. The sample holds tens of thousands of clones, over 70% seen once. Time point meaning: week 23, last vaccination. Vaccination comprised doses that each held 300 ug of mutant IDH1 20-mer peptide, plus topical imiquimod. Their antigens are not known. Sequenced material: PBMCs, taken from a glioma patient whose treatment included an IDH1 peptide vaccine. Receptor source: a man in his forties or fifties with glioma.

The rearrangement joins TRBV15 to TRBJ1-1; no clear D gene. This CDR3 contains 15 residues. Germline lookup yields CDR1 LNHNV and CDR2 YYDKDF (reference sequence). The V gene lost 7 bases and the J gene lost 2 bases, with 17 bases spanning the gap. In DNA form, the CDR3 reads TGTGCCACCACGGTGTCGGGCAGACAAAACACTGAAGCTTTCTTT. This sequence encodes CATTVSGRQNTEAFF.

V usage is TRBV7-9 and J usage is TRBJ1-1; 7 nucleotides agree with TRBD1. CDR1 SEHNR and CDR2 FQNEAQ come from the germline V gene (reference sequence). This CDR3 region has 13 residues. V was clipped by 5 bases and J by 12 bases; unmatched bases: 12. The CDR3 nucleotides read TGTGCCAGCAGCACAGAACAGGGGTCTACAACTTTCTTT. Amino acid sequence: CASSTEQGSTTFF. Full variable domain (missing parts from reference TRBV7-9 and TRBJ1-1): DTGVSQNPRHKITKRGQNVTFRCDPISEHNRLYWYRQTLGQGPEFLTYFQNEAQLEKSRLLSDRFSAERPKGSFSTLEIQRTEQGDSAMYLCASSTEQGSTTFFGQGTRLTVV.

The DNA for the CDR3 is TGTGCCAGCAGTTCGCGGCTTCCAGCAAGTGGAAACACCATATATTTT. As protein: CASSSRLPASGNTIYF. The chain combines TRBV6-5 with TRBJ1-3; D is unclear. Per the germline V gene, CDR1 is MNHEY and CDR2 is SVGAGI. CDR3 size: 16 residues. V lost 4 bases to trimming and J lost 3 bases, with 16 bases between them.

The J gene is TRBJ1-6, the V gene TRBV5-6, with D perhaps TRBD1 (5 bases). The V end lost 3 bases, the J end lost 10 bases, and 17 bases lay between the germline ends. This CDR3 region has 15 residues. Germline V gene lookup returns CDR1 SGHDT and CDR2 YYEEEE. Written as DNA, the CDR3 is TGTGCCAGCAGCTGGGACGGGGGGATCGGGTCACCCCTCCACTTT. It translates to CASSWDGGIGSPLHF.

The chain couples TRBV5-6 to TRBJ1-2, with D maybe TRBD1 (6 bases). CDR1 is SGHDT and CDR2 is YYEEEE in the germline V gene. CDR3 length equals 15 residues. Trimming removed 0 bases at V and 2 bases at J, with 11 bases between. Here the CDR3 DNA reads TGTGCCAGCAGCTTGGGACAGGCCCACAACTATGGCTACACCTTC. Amino acid sequence: CASSLGQAHNYGYTF.

This chain uses TRBV18 with TRBJ2-7, with TRBD1 matching 8 bases. The germline gives CDR1 KGHSH, CDR2 LQKENI. The CDR3 has 15 residues. V gave up 1 base and J gave up 2 bases; unmatched junction bases: 4. CDR3 residues: CASSPRDRGTYEQYF. CDR3 nucleotide sequence: TGTGCCAGCTCACCACGAGACAGGGGTACCTACGAGCAGTACTTC.

The CDR3 DNA reads as TGCGCCAGCAGTGAACAGGGGAACACTGAAGCTTTCTTT. Protein product: CASSEQGNTEAFF. This chain connects TRBV10-2 to TRBJ1-1, with D possibly matching TRBD1 (6 bases). V gave up 3 bases and J gave up 1 base, with 6 bases separating them. Germline CDR1 WSHSY, CDR2 SAAADI. This CDR3 has 13 amino acids.

This chain connects TRBV6-5 to TRBJ2-2, with D possibly matching TRBD2 (5 bases). The CDR3 is 11 amino acids. Germline V gene lookup returns CDR1 MNHEY and CDR2 SVGAGI. The germline V and J ends were trimmed by 8 bases and 8 bases, with 9 bases remaining between them. This CDR3 is CASSGFGELFF. CDR3 sequence (DNA): TGTGCCAGCTCGGGATTTGGGGAGCTGTTTTTT.

The rearrangement links TRBV5-1 to TRBJ2-5; 16 bases agree with TRBD2. The V segment lost 5 bases and the J segment 0 bases; nucleotides outside the gene matches: 7. CDR1 and CDR2 (germline): SGHRS, YFSETQ. The CDR3 consists of 18 residues. The CDR3 reads CASRRSGLAGGHQETQYF. The CDR3 nucleotides read TGCGCCAGCAGAAGATCGGGACTAGCGGGGGGGCACCAAGAGACCCAGTACTTC.

Notes on this clone: The sample contains more than one DNA sequence encoding this CDR3. J is TRBJ1-2 and V is TRBV6-5; 10 bases match TRBD1. The junction had 4 bases not matched to a gene; V was cut back by 4 bases and J by 2 bases. From germline, CDR1 is MNHEY and CDR2 SVGAGI. The CDR3 is made up of 15 amino acids. The DNA of the CDR3 is TGTGCCAGCAGTTCGCCGGGACAGGGGAACTATGGCTACACCTTC. Protein sequence: CASSSPGQGNYGYTF.

The chain uses TRBV5-4 and TRBJ2-1; TRBD1 is a possible D gene (6 bases). CDR1 and CDR2 (germline): SGHNT, YYREEE (reference sequence). CDR3 size: 12 residues. Trimming shortened V by 4 bases and J by 6 bases, and 8 bases separated the two germline ends. The CDR3 sequence: CASSEDSNEQFF. The CDR3 DNA sequence: TGTGCCAGCAGCGAGGACAGCAATGAGCAGTTCTTC. The full variable domain, rest sourced from reference TRBV5-4 and TRBJ2-1, is ETGVTQSPTHLIKTRGQQVTLRCSSQSGHNTVSWYQQALGQGPQFIFQYYREEENGRGNFPPRFSGLQFPNYSSELNVNALELDDSALYLCASSEDSNEQFFGPGTRLTVL.

DNA for the CDR3: TGTGCCAGTAGTTACCGACAGGGAAGAATCATGAACACTGAAGCTTTCTTT. Its translation is CASSYRQGRIMNTEAFF. The chain employs TRBV19 and TRBJ1-1; 7 bases line up with TRBD1. Trimming cost V 5 bases and J 0 bases; bases outside gene matches: 12. Germline lookup yields CDR1 LNHDA and CDR2 SQIVND (reference sequence). This CDR3 spans 17 amino acids.

This clone was recorded only once. The chain combines TRBV29-1 with TRBJ2-1; D is unclear. Germline V lookup: CDR1 SQVTM, CDR2 ANQGSEA. V shed 4 bases and J shed 9 bases, with 10 bases lying between them. There are 11 residues in the CDR3. This CDR3 is CSVAVYGEQFF. For the CDR3, the DNA is TGCAGCGTTGCTGTTTATGGTGAGCAGTTCTTC.

This clone has just one count. This chain joins TRBV30 and TRBJ1-6, with 8 bases aligning to TRBD1. Germline CDR1 reads GTSNPN; CDR2 reads SVGIG (reference sequence). The ends lost 1 base at V and 2 bases at J; junction bases unmatched: 13. This CDR3 has 19 residues. The DNA for the CDR3 is TGTGCCTGGAGTGGGGCCCGGACAGGGACCCTAACCTATAATTCACCCCTCCACTTT. Translation: CAWSGARTGTLTYNSPLHF.

Ten or more counts support this clone. The chain's CDR3 is CASGGGLRTEAFF. CDR3 sequence (DNA): TGTGCTAGTGGCGGGGGCCTTCGAACTGAAGCTTTCTTT. The V and J genes are TRBV12-5 and TRBJ1-1, with D possibly matching TRBD1 (6 bases). Germline lookup yields CDR1 LGHNT and CDR2 FRNRAP. There are 13 residues in the CDR3. V lost 6 bases, J lost 5 bases, and 13 bases lay in between.

J is TRBJ1-1 and V is TRBV10-1; the match to TRBD1 covers 7 bases. V gave up 6 bases and J gave up 3 bases; unmatched junction bases: 10. Per germline, CDR1 WNHNN and CDR2 SYGVQD (reference sequence). This CDR3 is built from 15 residues. Here the CDR3 DNA reads TGCGCCAGCAGCAATACCGGACAGGTTGACACTGAAGCTTTCTTT. It translates to CASSNTGQVDTEAFF.

The V and J genes are TRBV4-2 and TRBJ2-7; D is possibly TRBD1 or TRBD2 (6 bases each). Germline loops: CDR1 LGHNA, CDR2 YNFKEQ. The V end was cut by 1 base, the J end by 7 bases, with 14 bases between. CDR3 length equals 14 residues. The CDR3 loop reads CASSQVGPGAEQYF. In DNA, the CDR3 is TGTGCCAGCAGCCAAGTGGGGCCGGGGGCGGAGCAGTACTTC.

V usage is TRBV5-4 and J usage is TRBJ2-2; 10 positions match TRBD2. V shed 3 bases and J 5 bases; nucleotides not matched to a gene: 4. The germline gives CDR1 SGHNT, CDR2 YYREEE (reference sequence). The CDR3 loop spans 15 amino acids. This CDR3 reads CASSSSGGETGELFF. CDR3 nucleotide sequence: TGTGCCAGCAGCTCAAGCGGGGGGGAGACCGGGGAGCTGTTTTTT. Using reference TRBV5-4 and TRBJ2-2 for the parts outside the CDR3, the full variable domain is ETGVTQSPTHLIKTRGQQVTLRCSSQSGHNTVSWYQQALGQGPQFIFQYYREEENGRGNFPPRFSGLQFPNYSSELNVNALELDDSALYLCASSSSGGETGELFFGEGSRLTVL.

V is TRBV7-2 and J is TRBJ1-2, with TRBD1 matching over 7 bases. The CDR3 loop spans 17 amino acids. Germline trimming cut 1 base from V and 2 bases from J; bases unmatched to any gene: 10. Germline V gene data show CDR1 as SGHTA and CDR2 as FQGNSA. CDR3: CASSLGRWADRNYGYTF. The DNA of the CDR3 is TGTGCCAGCAGCTTAGGCCGGTGGGCGGACAGGAACTATGGCTACACCTTC.

The V and J genes are TRBV6-1 and TRBJ2-2; 11 bases agree with TRBD2. The CDR3 has 17 residues. CDR1 and CDR2 from the germline V gene are MNHNS and SASEGT. J was trimmed by 2 bases and V by 4 bases; bases with no gene match: 6. CDR3 residues: CASSVRLAGINTGELFF. The CDR3 region has the DNA TGTGCCAGCAGTGTAAGACTAGCGGGGATTAACACCGGGGAGCTGTTTTTT.

This clone was found a few times. The chain links TRBV29-1 to TRBJ1-1, with D hard to call. The CDR3 consists of 13 residues. Germline V gene data show CDR1 as SQVTM and CDR2 as ANQGSEA. Trimming pared 4 bases from V and 5 bases from J, leaving 14 bases between. The CDR3 nucleotides are TGCAGCGTTGGTGAGGGAACTGGGACTGAAGCTTTCTTT. This translates into CSVGEGTGTEAFF.

The chain is built from TRBV18 and TRBJ1-3; 9 bases align to TRBD1. After removal of 4 bases from V and 4 bases from J, the junction contained 8 bases not matched to a gene. Germline-derived CDR1 and CDR2 are KGHSH and LQKENI. The CDR3 loop spans 16 amino acids. The CDR3 nucleotides are TGTGCCAGCTCACTCTCCCAGGACAGGGGCGGAAACACCATATATTTT. The encoded protein is CASSLSQDRGGNTIYF.

V is TRBV27 and J is TRBJ2-7, with 12 bases lining up with TRBD1. The V gene's germline CDR1 is MNHEY and CDR2 SMNVEV (reference sequence). The CDR3 covers 15 residues. V shed 6 bases and J 4 bases; nucleotides not matched to a gene: 7. The CDR3 coding sequence is TGTGCCAGCAGGGCCGGGACAGGGGGCCCTTACGAGCAGTACTTC. This sequence encodes CASRAGTGGPYEQYF.

The chain is built from TRBV7-8 and TRBJ1-1; 8 bases agree with TRBD1. The CDR3 runs 16 residues. The J segment lost 4 bases and the V segment lost 5 bases, leaving 12 bases of the junction unmatched. Per germline, CDR1 SGHVS and CDR2 FQNEAQ. CDR3 nucleotide sequence: TGTGCCAGCAGCCCCCACACCGGGACAGGCGGCACTGAAGCTTTCTTT. Amino acids: CASSPHTGTGGTEAFF.

The J gene is TRBJ2-1, the V gene TRBV30; either TRBD1 or TRBD2 may fit D (5 bases each). CDR1 and CDR2 from the germline V gene are GTSNPN and SVGIG (reference sequence). This CDR3 is built from 10 residues. V gave up 2 bases and J gave up 10 bases, with 6 bases separating them. The CDR3 spells CAWSRDEQFF. CDR3 nucleotide sequence: TGTGCCTGGAGTAGGGACGAGCAGTTCTTC.

In DNA form, the CDR3 reads TGTGCCAGCAGTGAATACGGCGGCGGGGGAGAAGCTTTCTTT. The encoded protein is CASSEYGGGGEAFF. The J gene is TRBJ1-1, the V gene TRBV25-1, with D perhaps matching TRBD1 (5 bases). CDR3 length: 14 residues. The V end was cut by 0 bases, the J end by 8 bases, with 13 bases between. In germline, CDR1 is MGHDK, CDR2 SYGVNS.

The chain links TRBV19 to TRBJ2-5; a possible D gene is TRBD1 (7 bases). Germline V gene sequence: CDR1 LNHDA, CDR2 SQIVND (reference sequence). V was pared by 8 bases and J by 9 bases, with 19 bases between. CDR3 length: 13 amino acids. The CDR3 region is CASSQGGLGAQYF. CDR3 in DNA: TGTGCCAGTTCCCAGGGGGGACTCGGGGCCCAGTACTTC.

In its sample, this clone was seen once. The chain employs TRBV5-1 and TRBJ2-5, with 11 bases aligning to TRBD1. Germline V gene data show CDR1 as SGHRS and CDR2 as YFSETQ. This CDR3 is 14 amino acids long. Trimming took 6 bases from V and 3 from J; bases not matched to a gene: 4. The CDR3 DNA reads TGCGCCAGCATGTGGACAGGGGGCAAAGAGACCCAGTACTTC. Amino acid sequence: CASMWTGGKETQYF.

The CDR3: CASSRTAYEQYF. The CDR3 nucleotides are TGTGCCAGCAGCCGGACAGCCTACGAGCAGTACTTC. The chain combines TRBV2 with TRBJ2-7, with D tentatively TRBD1 (6 bases). The V end was cut by 6 bases, the J end by 2 bases, with 8 bases between. The V gene's germline CDR1 is SNHLY and CDR2 FYNNEI. This CDR3 has 12 amino acids.

The rearrangement uses TRBV7-2 and TRBJ1-2, with TRBD1 matching 7 bases. This CDR3 is 15 amino acids long. V shed 5 bases and J 4 bases; nucleotides not matched to a gene: 10. Germline V lookup: CDR1 SGHTA, CDR2 FQGNSA. The CDR3 coding sequence is TGTGCCAGCAGCCAAGTAGAAGGGGGCAGCTATGGCTACACCTTC. This encodes CASSQVEGGSYGYTF.

The chain has TRBV5-6 and TRBJ1-1; D gene unclear. V lost 0 bases, J lost 1 base, and 10 bases lay in between. In germline, CDR1 is SGHDT, CDR2 YYEEEE. The length of the CDR3 is 15 residues. CDR3 region: CASSLGEISNTEAFF. As DNA, the CDR3 is TGTGCCAGCAGCTTGGGGGAAATCTCGAACACTGAAGCTTTCTTT.

This clone was recorded a few times. The chain recombines TRBV21-1 with TRBJ2-7; the tabulated D call, TRBD1, remains unverified against the DNA. TRBV21-1 is designated a pseudogene. The CDR3 contains 14 residues. The CDR3 sequence: CASSKRDSFYEQYF. As DNA, the CDR3 is TGTGCCAGCAGCAAAAGGGACAGCTTCTACGAGCAGTACTTC.